Following are 6 T cell receptor beta chains from one sample sequenced in a study of T cells in tumors after PD-1 blockade (dated 2019 in TCRdb). To prepare the library, the immunoSEQ multiplex PCR assay was applied. Entries here come from immuneACCESS through TCRdb and include only in-frame sequences with V and J called. Some clones fail to appear in such tables; in the studies checked, an unresolved V gene covers under half of the shortfall, and the cause of the remainder is unknown. This sample lists about 7,700 clones; nearly 70% were detected once. The top ten hold 8.9% of the sample. The sample's time point label, decoded: after anti-PD-1 therapy. This specimen was tumor tissue, taken after anti-PD-1 treatment. The receptors here all came from a human donor with basal cell carcinoma.

The genes are TRBV15 and TRBJ2-5; TRBD2 matches 7 bases. J gave up 5 bases and V 1 base, and 16 bases lay outside the gene matches. Germline CDR1 reads LNHNV; CDR2 reads YYDKDF (reference sequence). The CDR3 is made up of 18 amino acids. The CDR3 spells CATSRGGGSSAVRETQYF. The CDR3, as DNA: TGTGCCACCAGCAGAGGGGGAGGGTCGTCGGCGGTGCGGGAGACCCAGTACTTC.

This clone was detected only a few times. The chain joins TRBV6-5 to TRBJ1-2; 7 bases are a match to TRBD1. Germline CDR1 is MNHEY and CDR2 is SVGAGI. Trimming cost V 6 bases and J 9 bases; bases outside gene matches: 13. This CDR3 region has 14 residues. CDR3 region: CASRDNRGSMRYTF. DNA of the CDR3: TGTGCCAGCAGGGACAACAGGGGCTCTATGCGCTACACCTTC.

The chain employs TRBV29-1 and TRBJ1-2; D unresolved. The CDR3 loop spans 13 amino acids. With 1 base removed from V and 6 bases from J, the gap between germline ends came to 12 bases. Per the germline V gene, CDR1 is SQVTM and CDR2 is ANQGSEA. The CDR3 nucleotides are TGCAGCGTTGAAGCGGCGGCGGGCGATGGCTACACCTTC. Residues: CSVEAAAGDGYTF. Based on the CDR3 plus reference TRBV29-1 and TRBJ1-2, the full variable domain is SAVISQKPSRDICQRGTSLTIQCQVDSQVTMMFWYRQQPGQSLTLIATANQGSEATYESGFVIDKFPISRPNLTFSTLTVSNMSPEDSSIYLCSVEAAAGDGYTFGSGTRLTVV.

The chain links TRBV19 to TRBJ2-7, with D possibly being TRBD1 (6 bases). The CDR3 has 12 residues. CDR1 is LNHDA and CDR2 is SQIVND in the germline V gene (reference sequence). V gave up 5 bases and J gave up 2 bases, with 7 bases separating them. The CDR3 nucleotides are TGTGCCAGTAGTCAGGGGCCCTACGAGCAGTACTTC. Encoded protein: CASSQGPYEQYF.

This clone was found a few times. DNA for the CDR3: TGTGCCAGTAGGGACGGCCAAGAGACCCAGTACTTC. It yields the protein CASRDGQETQYF. This chain connects TRBV19 to TRBJ2-5; D unclear. The CDR3 length is 12 residues. Trimming stripped 6 bases from V and 1 base from J, with 6 bases between. Germline V CDR1 and CDR2: LNHDA, SQIVND (reference sequence).

This clone turned up a few times. The J gene is TRBJ1-4, the V gene TRBV5-4; D is ambiguous. The germline gives CDR1 SGHNT, CDR2 YYREEE (reference sequence). With 3 bases removed from V and 7 bases from J, the gap between germline ends came to 7 bases. The CDR3 has 12 amino acids. In DNA, the CDR3 is TGTGCCAGCAGCTCACTAGGTGAAAAACTGTTTTTT. Protein product: CASSSLGEKLFF. Variable domain in full (rest from reference TRBV5-4 and TRBJ1-4): ETGVTQSPTHLIKTRGQQVTLRCSSQSGHNTVSWYQQALGQGPQFIFQYYREEENGRGNFPPRFSGLQFPNYSSELNVNALELDDSALYLCASSSLGEKLFFGSGTQLSVL.